Listed here are 9 T cell receptor beta chains from one sample, sequenced in a study of human T cells and chemical hapten exposure. MiXCR, run by TCRdb on the RACE reads, gives a single entry per CDR3 protein. The sample lists some 96,000 distinct CDR3 sequences, 9.3% seen once, with 2% to 2.5% in the top ten. Described time point: patch test 2, 6 weeks after DPC sensitization. The sample's treatment: therapeutic diphenylcyclopropenone sensitization with weekly scalp DPC. Sequencing was performed on whole blood, taken in connection with sensitization to the hapten diphenylcyclopropenone (DPC). The receptors were gathered from a woman in her 40s with alopecia areata. Some clones in this sample may be carry-over from other donors' samples.

This clonotype was detected a few times. The CDR3 nucleotides are TGTGCCAGCCCTCAGGGCAGGCCCTATGGCTACACCTTC. Its translation: CASPQGRPYGYTF. The chain is built from TRBV11-2 and TRBJ1-2; D possibly corresponds to TRBD1 (5 bases). Trimming removed 8 bases from V and 4 bases from J, with 14 bases in between. CDR1 and CDR2 from the germline V gene are SGHAT and FQNNGV. CDR3 length: 13 amino acids.

This clonotype was observed a few times. The CDR3 DNA follows: TGTGCCAGCAGTCGACAGGGAGGTACAGATACGCAGTATTTT. As protein: CASSRQGGTDTQYF. The V gene is TRBV28, the J gene TRBJ2-3; tentatively, D is TRBD1 (7 bases). V lost 5 bases and J 3 bases, leaving 12 bases between the germline ends. The CDR3 totals 14 residues. Looked up from germline, CDR1 is MDHEN and CDR2 is SYDVKM.

The rearrangement links TRBV27 to TRBJ2-2; D is undetermined. Germline assignment: CDR1 MNHEY and CDR2 SMNVEV (reference sequence). The CDR3 has 13 residues. V was pared by 6 bases and J by 4 bases, with 9 bases between. The CDR3 protein is CASSFSRTGELFF. The DNA for the CDR3 is TGTGCCAGCAGCTTTTCTCGCACCGGGGAGCTGTTTTTT.

This chain links TRBV21-1 with TRBJ2-3; TRBD2 is taken as the D call from the table, unchecked against the DNA. TRBV21-1 represents a pseudogene. There are 14 residues in the CDR3. CDR3 bases: TGTGCCAGCAGCGGAGGAATGGTAGAAGATACGCAGTATTTT. Its protein product is CASSGGMVEDTQYF.

Only a few counts were recorded for this clonotype. The chain couples TRBV7-9 to TRBJ2-7; D not resolved. The CDR3 loop spans 12 amino acids. V was pared by 2 bases and J by 4 bases, with 6 bases between. The germline gives CDR1 SEHNR, CDR2 FQNEAQ (reference sequence). The CDR3 DNA reads TGTGCCAGCAGCTTAATGCGGTACGAGCAGTACTTC. Its protein product is CASSLMRYEQYF. Complete variable domain (other parts from reference TRBV7-9 and TRBJ2-7): DTGVSQNPRHKITKRGQNVTFRCDPISEHNRLYWYRQTLGQGPEFLTYFQNEAQLEKSRLLSDRFSAERPKGSFSTLEIQRTEQGDSAMYLCASSLMRYEQYFGPGTRLTVT.

J is TRBJ2-5 and V is TRBV7-2; D remains ambiguous. The CDR3 sequence is 14 residues long. From germline, CDR1 is SGHTA and CDR2 FQGNSA. V lost 6 bases and J 1 base, leaving 12 bases between the germline ends. The CDR3 coding sequence is TGTGCCAGCAGTGCTAGGGTATCCCAAGAGACCCAGTACTTC. It is translated as CASSARVSQETQYF.

This clonotype was detected a few times. The chain uses TRBV28 and TRBJ2-5; the match to TRBD1 covers 9 bases. Looked up from germline, CDR1 is MDHEN and CDR2 is SYDVKM. V was clipped by 1 base and J by 5 bases; unmatched bases: 8. This CDR3 spans 16 amino acids. CDR3 nucleotides: TGTGCCAGCAGTTTATCAGGGACAGGGTTGATCGAGACCCAGTACTTC. Its protein is CASSLSGTGLIETQYF.

This clonotype came up a few times. V usage is TRBV18 and J usage is TRBJ1-3; D may be TRBD1 (6 bases). Germline assignment: CDR1 KGHSH and CDR2 LQKENI. V shed 6 bases and J shed 2 bases, with 20 bases lying between them. The CDR3 contains 17 residues. Here the CDR3 reads CASSYYRDQGTGNTIYF. The CDR3 bases are TGTGCCAGCTCGTACTACAGGGACCAAGGGACTGGAAACACCATATATTTT.

The V and J genes are TRBV6-6 and TRBJ2-1; D assignment may be TRBD1 or TRBD2 (5 bases each). V was pared by 2 bases and J by 4 bases, with 12 bases between. This CDR3 contains 15 residues. The germline V gene has CDR1 MNHNY and CDR2 SVGAGI (reference sequence). In nucleotides, the CDR3 is TGTGCCAGCAGTTACAACGGGGCTAGTTACAATGAGCAGTTCTTC. Amino acid sequence: CASSYNGASYNEQFF.